What follows are 18 T cell receptor beta chains derived from one specimen sequenced in a study of Graves' ophthalmopathy and Graves' hyperthyroidism. From RNA, the CDR3 regions of TCR beta chains were amplified and sequenced. The library came from an HTBI-primed first-round RT-PCR and a second-round multiplex PCR. One entry per CDR3 protein, called by TCRdb with MiXCR from the multiplex PCR reads. The sample lists about 160,000 distinct CDR3 sequences, 37% occurring once. The specimen was peripheral blood. Receptor source: a woman in her forties with Graves' ophthalmopathy.

This clonotype occurred many times. The CDR3, as DNA: TGTGCCAACCGACAGGGCGGCACCGGGGAGCTGTTTTTT. Its translation is CANRQGGTGELFF. This sequence joins TRBV10-3 and TRBJ2-2; the match to TRBD1 covers 7 bases. Germline lookup yields CDR1 ENHRY and CDR2 SYGVKD. Trimming at V came to 10 bases and at J to 4 bases, leaving 6 bases not matched to a gene. CDR3 length: 13 residues.

This clonotype was seen at least ten times. The rearrangement joins TRBV12-3 or TRBV12-4 to TRBJ1-1; tentative D call: TRBD1 (5 bases). CDR3 length: 15 residues. The germline V and J ends were trimmed by 2 bases and 4 bases, with 14 bases remaining between them. The chain's CDR3 is CASSLQGGRFTEAFF. The DNA of the CDR3 is TGTGCCAGCAGTTTACAGGGAGGTCGGTTCACTGAAGCTTTCTTT.

The V and J genes are TRBV12-3 or TRBV12-4 and TRBJ2-7; 9 bases map to TRBD1. V trimming: 6 bases; J trimming: 2 bases; junction bases outside the gene matches: 8. There are 15 residues in the CDR3. Here the CDR3 DNA reads TGTGCCAGCAGCCTCGAGGACAGGGGCCCCTACGAGCAGTACTTC. It translates to CASSLEDRGPYEQYF.

This clonotype was seen at least ten times. The gene calls are TRBV7-8 and TRBJ2-5; the match to TRBD1 covers 10 bases. Germline assignment: CDR1 SGHVS and CDR2 FQNEAQ. The V and J ends lost 5 bases and 6 bases, in that order; junction bases with no gene match: 3. The CDR3 runs 13 residues. CDR3: CASSPGQGQTQYF. The DNA of the CDR3 is TGTGCCAGCAGCCCGGGACAGGGGCAGACCCAGTACTTC.

Ten or more counts support this clonotype. V usage is TRBV28 and J usage is TRBJ1-3; weak D call: TRBD1 (5 bases). Germline-derived CDR1 and CDR2 are MDHEN and SYDVKM. CDR3 length: 16 residues. Trimming stripped 2 bases from V and 0 bases from J, with 11 bases between. The CDR3: CASSLQGRFSGNTIYF. Here the CDR3 DNA reads TGTGCCAGCAGTTTACAGGGACGGTTCTCTGGAAACACCATATATTTT. The variable domain in full, with the rest retrieved from reference TRBV28 and TRBJ1-3, is DVKVTQSSRYLVKRTGEKVFLECVQDMDHENMFWYRQDPGLGLRLIYFSYDVKMKEKGDIPEGYSVSREKKERFSLILESASTNQTSMYLCASSLQGRFSGNTIYFGEGSWLTVV.

The V gene is TRBV7-8, the J gene TRBJ2-7; perhaps TRBD1 as D (6 bases). The germline V gene encodes CDR1 SGHVS and CDR2 FQNEAQ. The germline V and J ends were trimmed by 4 bases and 2 bases, with 12 bases remaining between them. The CDR3 runs to 14 residues. CDR3 sequence: CASSSRRTAYEQYF. The CDR3, as DNA: TGTGCCAGCAGCTCCCGGCGGACAGCCTACGAGCAGTACTTC. Based on the CDR3 plus reference TRBV7-8 and TRBJ2-7, the full variable domain is GAGVSQSPRYKVAKRGQDVALRCDPISGHVSLFWYQQALGQGPEFLTYFQNEAQLDKSGLPSDRFFAERPEGSVSTLKIQRTQQEDSAVYLCASSSRRTAYEQYFGPGTRLTVT.

The chain combines TRBV11-3 with TRBJ2-5, with D possibly matching TRBD2 (6 bases). Trimming pared 5 bases from V and 4 bases from J, leaving 20 bases between. Germline loops: CDR1 SGHNT, CDR2 YENEEA. The CDR3 is 16 residues long. The CDR3 nucleotides read TGTGCCAGCAGCGGGCAAGGGAGGAGGGGTCGAGAGACCCAGTACTTC. Its protein is CASSGQGRRGRETQYF. Full variable domain (missing parts from reference TRBV11-3 and TRBJ2-5): EAGVVQSPRYKIIEKKQPVAFWCNPISGHNTLYWYLQNLGQGPELLIRYENEEAVDDSQLPKDRFSAERLKGVDSTLKIQPAELGDSAVYLCASSGQGRRGRETQYFGPGTRLLVL.

This clonotype has ten or more counts. V gene TRBV7-2 combines with J gene TRBJ1-1, with 7 bases aligning to TRBD1. CDR1 and CDR2 from the germline V gene are SGHTA and FQGNSA. Trimming took 5 bases from V and 11 from J; bases not matched to a gene: 11. This CDR3 has 13 amino acids. The CDR3 DNA is TGTGCCAGCAGCCCTTACAGGGGCCCAGGGGCTTTCTTT. This sequence encodes CASSPYRGPGAFF.

This clonotype was picked up many times. The chain links TRBV27 to TRBJ2-7; no reliable D call. Deletions cut 6 bases from V and 4 bases from J, with 10 bases between. The V gene's germline CDR1 is MNHEY and CDR2 SMNVEV (reference sequence). The CDR3 has 12 residues. CDR3: CASSHGPYEQYF. The CDR3 DNA is TGTGCCAGCAGCCATGGCCCGTACGAGCAGTACTTC.

This clonotype was recorded many times. CDR3 residues: CASSTGQDPGYTF. CDR3 coding DNA: TGTGCCAGCAGCACCGGACAGGACCCTGGCTACACCTTC. The chain is built from TRBV9 and TRBJ1-2; 7 bases are shared with TRBD1. Per the germline V gene, CDR1 is SGDLS and CDR2 is YYNGEE. This CDR3 comprises 13 residues. Trimming took 4 bases from V and 7 from J; bases not matched to a gene: 7.

This clonotype was seen many times. J is TRBJ2-7 and V is TRBV18, with 9 bases that match TRBD1. The CDR3 contains 15 residues. V shed 4 bases and J 0 bases; nucleotides not matched to a gene: 4. CDR1 KGHSH and CDR2 LQKENI come from the germline V gene. CDR3 DNA: TGTGCCAGCTCACGGGGACAGGGTCCCTCCTACGAGCAGTACTTC. It specifies CASSRGQGPSYEQYF.

DNA of the CDR3: TGCGCCAGCAGCACGGGACAGGGACGGGAGACCCAGTACTTC. Translation: CASSTGQGRETQYF. This sequence joins TRBV4-1 and TRBJ2-5, with 9 bases matching TRBD1. This CDR3 has 14 residues. Germline lookup yields CDR1 MGHRA and CDR2 YSYEKL. J gave up 5 bases and V 5 bases, and 6 bases lay outside the gene matches.

This clonotype occurred many times. CDR3 DNA: TGTGCCAGCAGTTTAATGGGGTCGGACACTGAAGCTTTCTTT. This gives the protein CASSLMGSDTEAFF. The chain employs TRBV27 and TRBJ1-1; D unclear. Germline V gives CDR1 MNHEY, CDR2 SMNVEV (reference sequence). Deletions cut 2 bases from V and 3 bases from J, with 10 bases between. CDR3 length: 14 amino acids.

This chain links TRBV7-9 with TRBJ2-7, with 9 nucleotides matching TRBD1. The CDR3 covers 15 residues. Germline CDR1 and CDR2: SEHNR and FQNEAQ (reference sequence). J was trimmed by 5 bases and V by 5 bases; bases with no gene match: 10. CDR3 DNA: TGTGCCAGCAGCCAATGGACAGGGGACGGCGACGAGCAGTACTTC. Residues: CASSQWTGDGDEQYF.

This clonotype was observed at least ten times. This chain links TRBV6-2 or TRBV6-3 with TRBJ1-5, with 8 nucleotides matching TRBD1. V lost 6 bases to trimming and J lost 4 bases; unmatched junction nucleotides: 11. Germline V gene lookup returns CDR1 MNHEY and CDR2 SVGEGT. CDR3 length: 16 amino acids. DNA of the CDR3: TGTGCCAGCAGCCCCAACCGACAGGGGCGGAATCAGCCCCAGCATTTT. This codes for CASSPNRQGRNQPQHF.

This clonotype appeared many times. The gene calls are TRBV20-1 and TRBJ1-2; D call uncertain. Germline-derived CDR1 and CDR2 are DFQATT and SNEGSKA (reference sequence). V lost 3 bases to trimming and J lost 9 bases, with 14 bases between them. This CDR3 is 12 amino acids long. CDR3 sequence (DNA): TGCAGTGCTAGGAGGTCGCAAGACAGCTACACCTTC. Protein: CSARRSQDSYTF.

The rearrangement links TRBV19 to TRBJ1-5; no clear D. V lost 3 bases and J lost 0, with 6 bases in between. Per the germline V gene, CDR1 is LNHDA and CDR2 is SQIVND (reference sequence). The CDR3 runs to 14 residues. The CDR3 spells CASSISDSNQPQHF. In nucleotides, the CDR3 is TGTGCCAGTAGTATCAGCGATAGCAATCAGCCCCAGCATTTT.

The J gene is TRBJ2-7, the V gene TRBV18; no reliable D call. V shed 2 bases and J shed 3 bases, with 5 bases lying between them. From germline, CDR1 is KGHSH and CDR2 LQKENI. The CDR3 is 12 residues long. CDR3 DNA sequence: TGTGCCAGCTCACCAAAAGTCTACGAGCAGTACTTC. Translated, it gives CASSPKVYEQYF.